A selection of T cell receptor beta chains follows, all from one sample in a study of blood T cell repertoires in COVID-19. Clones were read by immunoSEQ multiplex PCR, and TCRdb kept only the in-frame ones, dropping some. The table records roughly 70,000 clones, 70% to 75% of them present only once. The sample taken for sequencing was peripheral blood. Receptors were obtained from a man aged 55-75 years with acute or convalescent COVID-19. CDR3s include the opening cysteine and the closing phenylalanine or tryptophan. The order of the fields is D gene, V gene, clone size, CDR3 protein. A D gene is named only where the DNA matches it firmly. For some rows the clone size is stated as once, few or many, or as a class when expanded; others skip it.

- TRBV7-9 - CASSIFSVTSTDTQYF
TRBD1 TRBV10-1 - CASSPLTGTGGQESNQPQHF
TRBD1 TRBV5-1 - CASNPTGGEDNEQFF
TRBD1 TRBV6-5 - CAADRGNQPQHF
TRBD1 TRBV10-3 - CAINTDRALNTEAFF
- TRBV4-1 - CASSQDRTGIGTGANVLTF
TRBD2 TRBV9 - CASSASGGYNEQFF
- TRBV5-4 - CASSLGSRGSSYEQYF
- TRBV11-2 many CASRRTLNTGELFF
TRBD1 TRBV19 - CASSALTGYSGANVLTF
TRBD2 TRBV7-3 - CASSLGTSEDEQYF
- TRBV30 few CAFTTFSYNSPLHF
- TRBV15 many CATSREYGGDSGNTIYF
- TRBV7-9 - CASSDLTTGNYGYTF
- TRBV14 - CASSQDLRGNGYTF
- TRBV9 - CASSVGLRGEQYF
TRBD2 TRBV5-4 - CASSLDPGGPDTQYF
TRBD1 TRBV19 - CASSIDTGVGYGYTF
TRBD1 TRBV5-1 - CASSVGTGGFLSGNTEAFF
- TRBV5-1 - CASSLPGHQREQYF
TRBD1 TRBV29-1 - CSVQTGGSYNEQFF
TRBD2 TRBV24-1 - CATSDFSGTSGGSYNEQFF
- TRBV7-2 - CASSLPHWRGRGFF
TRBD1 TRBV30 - CAWGLGQGVYEQYF
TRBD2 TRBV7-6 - CASSLVAGSDNEQFF
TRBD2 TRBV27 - CASSSFLAGADEQYF
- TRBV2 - CASSGSLNTEAFF
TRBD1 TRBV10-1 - CASSDGPGQGAEDTQYF
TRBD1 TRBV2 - CASSVDRGDNEQFF
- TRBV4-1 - CASSQGGELGYGYTF
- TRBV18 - CASSPPRRENTEAFF
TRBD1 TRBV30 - CACNMGQGYSGYTF
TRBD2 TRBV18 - CASSQRGATTDTQYF
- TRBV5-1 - CASSLEGGERSADTQYF
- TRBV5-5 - CASSLAIGFSYEQYF
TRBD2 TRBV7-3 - CASSSLPGGGVNEQFF
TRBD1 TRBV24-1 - CATSHSDRSYGYTF
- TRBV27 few CASSLLGQDGNEQFF
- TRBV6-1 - CASSDDAGRPQHF
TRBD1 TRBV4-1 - CASSRQAGTGSTDTQYF
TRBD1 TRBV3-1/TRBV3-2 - CASSQYLQGKTYNEQFF
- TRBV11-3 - CASSLNQAYEQYF
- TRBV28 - CASSLQGGGELFF
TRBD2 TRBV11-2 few CASSPSGIRGEQFF
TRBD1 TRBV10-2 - CASRTGGFSGANVLTF
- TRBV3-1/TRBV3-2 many CASSQTSRGGANTGELFF
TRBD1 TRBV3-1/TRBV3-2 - CASSQRDRLNNEQFF
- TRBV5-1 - CASSPDTIEAFF